What follows describes a single T cell receptor (beta chain). This record comes from a study of blood T cell repertoires in COVID-19. Turning to the study itself: The origin of the acute and convalescent COVID-19 samples was the United States, Italy and Spain.

Assay used: immunoSEQ multiplex PCR; TCRdb lists only in-frame clones, some missing. The sample carries a few hundred thousand clones, approximately 90% recorded once. V was cut by 5 bases and J by 0 bases, with 11 bases left in between. The CDR3 sequence is 15 residues long. Germline V lookup: CDR1 SEHNR, CDR2 FQNEAQ (reference sequence). This sequence joins TRBV7-9 and TRBJ2-1; tentatively, D is TRBD2 (6 bases). The source material was PBMCs or T cells enriched from blood (not recorded which). The source is a woman aged 40 to 55 who had recovered from COVID-19. CDR3 region: CASSASESSYNEQFF. In DNA, the CDR3 is TGTGCCAGCAGCGCTAGCGAGAGCTCCTACAATGAGCAGTTCTTC.